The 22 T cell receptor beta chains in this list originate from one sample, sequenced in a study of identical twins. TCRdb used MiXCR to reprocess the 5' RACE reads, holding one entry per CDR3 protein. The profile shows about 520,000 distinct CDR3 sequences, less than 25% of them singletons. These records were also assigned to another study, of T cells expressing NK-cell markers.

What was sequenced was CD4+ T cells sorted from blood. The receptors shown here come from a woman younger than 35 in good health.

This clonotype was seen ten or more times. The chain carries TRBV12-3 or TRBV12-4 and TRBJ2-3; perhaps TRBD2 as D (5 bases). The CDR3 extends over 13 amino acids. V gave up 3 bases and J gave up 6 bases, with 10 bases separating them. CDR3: CASSFTGLDTQYF. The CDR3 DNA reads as TGTGCCAGCAGTTTTACGGGATTGGATACGCAGTATTTT.

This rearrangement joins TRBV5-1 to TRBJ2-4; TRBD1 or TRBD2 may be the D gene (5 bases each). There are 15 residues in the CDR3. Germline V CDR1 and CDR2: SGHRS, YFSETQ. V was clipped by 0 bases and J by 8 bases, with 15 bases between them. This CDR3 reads CASSLVGPPGDIQYF. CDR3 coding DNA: TGCGCCAGCAGCTTGGTGGGACCCCCTGGGGACATTCAGTACTTC.

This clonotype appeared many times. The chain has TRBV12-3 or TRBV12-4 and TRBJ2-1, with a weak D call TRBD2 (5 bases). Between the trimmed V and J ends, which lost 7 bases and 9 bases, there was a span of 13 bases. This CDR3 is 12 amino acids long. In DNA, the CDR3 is TGTGCCAGCACCCCGGACTCTCCTGAGCAGTTCTTC. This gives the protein CASTPDSPEQFF.

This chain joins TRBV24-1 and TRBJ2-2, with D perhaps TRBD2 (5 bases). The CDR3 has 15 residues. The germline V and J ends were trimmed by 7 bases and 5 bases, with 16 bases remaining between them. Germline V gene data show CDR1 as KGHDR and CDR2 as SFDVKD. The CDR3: CATSPNEGSTGELFF. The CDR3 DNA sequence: TGTGCCACCAGCCCCAATGAGGGATCAACCGGGGAGCTGTTTTTT.

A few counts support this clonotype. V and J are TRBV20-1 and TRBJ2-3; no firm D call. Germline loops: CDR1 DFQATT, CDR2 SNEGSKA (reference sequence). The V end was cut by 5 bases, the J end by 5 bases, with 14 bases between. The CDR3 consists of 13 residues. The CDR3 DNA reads TGCAGTGCTGAGCCAATAAGTCGAGATACGCAGTATTTT. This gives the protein CSAEPISRDTQYF.

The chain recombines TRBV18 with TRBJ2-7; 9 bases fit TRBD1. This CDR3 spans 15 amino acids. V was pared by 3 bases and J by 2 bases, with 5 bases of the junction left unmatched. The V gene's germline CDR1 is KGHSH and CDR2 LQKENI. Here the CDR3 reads CASSPSGQGAYEQYF. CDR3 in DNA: TGTGCCAGCTCACCGTCGGGACAGGGCGCCTACGAGCAGTACTTC. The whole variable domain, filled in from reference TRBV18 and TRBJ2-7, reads NAGVMQNPRHLVRRRGQEARLRCSPMKGHSHVYWYRQLPEEGLKFMVYLQKENIIDESGMPKERFSAEFPKEGPSILRIQQVVRGDSAAYFCASSPSGQGAYEQYFGPGTRLTVT.

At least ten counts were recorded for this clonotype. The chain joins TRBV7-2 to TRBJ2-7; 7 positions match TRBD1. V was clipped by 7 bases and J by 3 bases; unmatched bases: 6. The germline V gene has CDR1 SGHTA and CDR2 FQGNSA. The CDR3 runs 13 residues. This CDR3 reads CASTWDRDYEQYF. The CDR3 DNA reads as TGTGCCAGCACTTGGGACAGAGACTACGAGCAGTACTTC.

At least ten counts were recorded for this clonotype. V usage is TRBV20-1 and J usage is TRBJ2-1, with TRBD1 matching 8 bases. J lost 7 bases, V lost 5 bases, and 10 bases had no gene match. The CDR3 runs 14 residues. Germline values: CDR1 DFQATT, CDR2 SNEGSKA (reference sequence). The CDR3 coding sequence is TGCAGTGCTGGCCGACAGGGGTCATGGAATGAGCAGTTCTTC. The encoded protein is CSAGRQGSWNEQFF.

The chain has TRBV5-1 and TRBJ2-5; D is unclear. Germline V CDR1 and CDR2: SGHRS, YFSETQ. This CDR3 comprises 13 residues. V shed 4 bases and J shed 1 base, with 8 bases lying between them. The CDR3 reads CASSRVIQETQYF. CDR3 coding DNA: TGCGCCAGCAGCCGAGTCATCCAAGAGACCCAGTACTTC.

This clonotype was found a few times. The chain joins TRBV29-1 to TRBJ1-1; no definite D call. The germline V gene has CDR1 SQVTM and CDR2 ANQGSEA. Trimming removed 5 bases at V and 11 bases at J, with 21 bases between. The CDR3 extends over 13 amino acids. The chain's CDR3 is CSVLGQERLGAFF. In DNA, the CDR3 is TGCAGCGTTTTAGGGCAGGAACGGTTGGGGGCTTTCTTT.

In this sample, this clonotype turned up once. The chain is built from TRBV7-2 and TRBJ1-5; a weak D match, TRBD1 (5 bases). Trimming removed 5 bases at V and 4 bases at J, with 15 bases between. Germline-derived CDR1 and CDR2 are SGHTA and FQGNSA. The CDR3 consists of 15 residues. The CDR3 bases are TGTGCCAGCAGCCCGTCCGGGACTCTGAATCAGCCCCAGCATTTT. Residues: CASSPSGTLNQPQHF.

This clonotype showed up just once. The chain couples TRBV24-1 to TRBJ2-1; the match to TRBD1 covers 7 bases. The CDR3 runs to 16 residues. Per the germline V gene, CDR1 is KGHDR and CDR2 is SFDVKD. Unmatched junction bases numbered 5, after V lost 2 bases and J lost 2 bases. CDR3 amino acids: CATSDSGGWAYNEQFF. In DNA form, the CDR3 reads TGTGCCACCAGTGATTCAGGGGGTTGGGCCTACAATGAGCAGTTCTTC.

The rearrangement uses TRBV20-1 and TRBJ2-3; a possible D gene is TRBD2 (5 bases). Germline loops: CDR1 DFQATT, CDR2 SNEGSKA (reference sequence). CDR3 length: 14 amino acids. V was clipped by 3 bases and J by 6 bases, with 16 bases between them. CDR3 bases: TGCAGTGCTAGGGACCGACGGGGTCAGGATACGCAGTATTTT. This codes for CSARDRRGQDTQYF.

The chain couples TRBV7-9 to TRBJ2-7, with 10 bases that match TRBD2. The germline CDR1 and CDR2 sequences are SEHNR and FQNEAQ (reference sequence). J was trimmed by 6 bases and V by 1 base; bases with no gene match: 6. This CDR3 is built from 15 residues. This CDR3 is CASSLVTSGRGEQYF. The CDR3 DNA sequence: TGTGCCAGCAGCTTAGTGACGAGCGGGAGGGGCGAGCAGTACTTC.

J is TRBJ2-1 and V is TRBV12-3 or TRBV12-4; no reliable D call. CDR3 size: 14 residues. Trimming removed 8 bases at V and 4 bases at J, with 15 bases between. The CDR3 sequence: CASGMGGTYNEQFF. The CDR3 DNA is TGTGCCAGCGGGATGGGCGGAACATACAATGAGCAGTTCTTC.

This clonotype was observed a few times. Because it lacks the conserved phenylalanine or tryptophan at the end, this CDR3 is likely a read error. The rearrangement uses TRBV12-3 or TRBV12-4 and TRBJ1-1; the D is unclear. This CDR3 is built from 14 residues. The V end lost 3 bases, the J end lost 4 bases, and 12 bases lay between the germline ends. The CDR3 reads CASSFLGPSTEAFL. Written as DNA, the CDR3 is TGTGCCAGCAGTTTCTTGGGCCCGAGCACTGAAGCTTTCCTT.

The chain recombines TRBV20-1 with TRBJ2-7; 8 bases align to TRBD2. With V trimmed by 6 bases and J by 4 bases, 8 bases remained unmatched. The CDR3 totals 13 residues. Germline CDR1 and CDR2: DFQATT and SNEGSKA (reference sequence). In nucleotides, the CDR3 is TGCAGTGCGGCGGGGGGCGGAGGGTACGAGCAGTACTTC. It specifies CSAAGGGGYEQYF.

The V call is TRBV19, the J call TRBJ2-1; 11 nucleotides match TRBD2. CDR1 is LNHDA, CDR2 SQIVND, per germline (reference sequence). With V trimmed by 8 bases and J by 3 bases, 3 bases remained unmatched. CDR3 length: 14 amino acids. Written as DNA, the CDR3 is TGTGCCAGTCGTAGCGGGAGGGTCTACAATGAGCAGTTCTTC. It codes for CASRSGRVYNEQFF.

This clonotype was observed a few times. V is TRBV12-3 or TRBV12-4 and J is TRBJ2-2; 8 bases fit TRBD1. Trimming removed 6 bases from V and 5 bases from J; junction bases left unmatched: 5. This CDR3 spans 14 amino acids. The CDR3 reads CASSWDRLTGELFF. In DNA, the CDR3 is TGTGCCAGCAGCTGGGACAGGCTTACCGGGGAGCTGTTTTTT.

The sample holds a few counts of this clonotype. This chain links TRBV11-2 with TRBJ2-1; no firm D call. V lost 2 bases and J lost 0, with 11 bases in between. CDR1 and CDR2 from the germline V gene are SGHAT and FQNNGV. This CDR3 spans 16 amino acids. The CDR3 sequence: CASSLRTLGSYNEQFF. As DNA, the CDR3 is TGTGCCAGCAGCTTACGGACCTTAGGCTCCTACAATGAGCAGTTCTTC.

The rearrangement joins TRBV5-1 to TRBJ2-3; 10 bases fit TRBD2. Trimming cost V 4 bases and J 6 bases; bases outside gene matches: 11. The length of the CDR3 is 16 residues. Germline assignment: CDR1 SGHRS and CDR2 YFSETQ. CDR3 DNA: TGCGCCAGCAGCCCTACTTCACAGCGGGGGGGTGATACGCAGTATTTT. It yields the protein CASSPTSQRGGDTQYF.

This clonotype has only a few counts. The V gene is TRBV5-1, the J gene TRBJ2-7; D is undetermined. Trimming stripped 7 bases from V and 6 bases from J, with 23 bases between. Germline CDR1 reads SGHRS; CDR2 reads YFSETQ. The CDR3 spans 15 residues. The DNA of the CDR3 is TGCGCCAGCTCGTTTTGGCCCGGACGCGAATCCGAGCAGTACTTC. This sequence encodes CASSFWPGRESEQYF. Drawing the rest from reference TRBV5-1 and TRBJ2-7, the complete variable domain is KAGVTQTPRYLIKTRGQQVTLSCSPISGHRSVSWYQQTPGQGLQFLFEYFSETQRNKGNFPGRFSGRQFSNSRSEMNVSTLELGDSALYLCASSFWPGRESEQYFGPGTRLTVT.